Below are 20 T cell receptor beta chains sequenced from a single sample in a study of OX40 agonist ivuxolimab in advanced cancers. The data were produced by immunoSEQ multiplex PCR, yet TCRdb's version contains in-frame clones alone and is incomplete. The table shows approximately 79,000 clones, with 92% occurring only once. The sample consisted of CD4+ or CD8+ T cells sorted from blood, taken in a trial of the OX40 agonist ivuxolimab. The origin of the receptors is an adult with an advanced solid tumor such as melanoma, head and neck, liver or kidney cancer.

V is TRBV11-2 and J is TRBJ2-7; 8 bases align to TRBD1. In germline, CDR1 is SGHAT, CDR2 FQNNGV. J gave up 4 bases and V 1 base, and 9 bases lay outside the gene matches. CDR3 length: 16 residues. CDR3: CASSLGGWTGLYEQYF. In nucleotides, the CDR3 is TGTGCCAGCAGCTTAGGGGGGTGGACAGGGCTGTACGAGCAGTACTTC.

The rearrangement joins TRBV19 to TRBJ1-1; no clear D. Germline CDR1 reads LNHDA; CDR2 reads SQIVND (reference sequence). The CDR3 totals 13 residues. The V end lost 5 bases, the J end lost 4 bases, and 11 bases lay between the germline ends. The CDR3 nucleotides read TGTGCCAGTAGTCTAGGCGAGGGCACTGAAGCTTTCTTT. Its translation is CASSLGEGTEAFF.

This chain links TRBV21-1 with TRBJ2-7; whether TRBD1, the table's D call, matches the DNA was not checked. TRBV21-1 is a listed pseudogene. The CDR3 contains 13 residues. CDR3 residues: CASSNKGLYEQYF. CDR3 DNA sequence: TGTGCCAGCAGCAATAAGGGGCTCTACGAGCAGTACTTC.

The rearrangement uses TRBV7-6 and TRBJ2-1, with D perhaps TRBD2 (6 bases). Germline V gives CDR1 SGHVS, CDR2 FNYEAQ. The CDR3 length is 16 residues. Trimming removed 0 bases from V and 3 bases from J, with 12 bases in between. The CDR3 bases are TGTGCCAGCAGCTTAGCGCAGGGCGGGATCTACAATGAGCAGTTCTTC. Protein: CASSLAQGGIYNEQFF.

The V and J genes are TRBV6-1 and TRBJ1-3; D ambiguous. This CDR3 spans 14 amino acids. V was shortened by 2 bases and J by 4 bases, with 9 bases between the two germline ends. Germline lookup yields CDR1 MNHNS and CDR2 SASEGT. Here the CDR3 reads CASSEFGKGNTIYF. The CDR3 nucleotides read TGTGCCAGCAGTGAATTTGGGAAGGGAAACACCATATATTTT.

V usage is TRBV5-4 and J usage is TRBJ1-1; D is uncertain. The V and J ends lost 4 bases and 7 bases respectively, with 11 bases between them. Per germline, CDR1 SGHNT and CDR2 YYREEE (reference sequence). The CDR3 sequence is 12 residues long. CDR3 coding DNA: TGTGCCAGCAGCCGCGGGATCGATGAAGCTTTCTTT. It encodes CASSRGIDEAFF.

The sample holds a few counts of this clone. This chain connects TRBV11-2 to TRBJ1-2; perhaps TRBD1 as D (5 bases). CDR1 is SGHAT and CDR2 is FQNNGV in the germline V gene. The CDR3 extends over 15 amino acids. Trimming removed 4 bases from V and 4 bases from J, with 16 bases in between. The CDR3 protein is CASSWGSGSPYGYTF. Written as DNA, the CDR3 is TGTGCCAGCAGCTGGGGGTCAGGGTCCCCCTATGGCTACACCTTC.

V and J are TRBV15 and TRBJ2-1, with 7 nucleotides matching TRBD1. Trimming at V came to 3 bases and at J to 3 bases, leaving 8 bases not matched to a gene. Germline V CDR1 and CDR2: LNHNV, YYDKDF (reference sequence). This CDR3 has 16 amino acids. This CDR3 is CATSSVGTANYNEQFF. The CDR3 bases are TGTGCCACCAGCAGCGTGGGGACAGCTAACTACAATGAGCAGTTCTTC.

This rearrangement joins TRBV9 to TRBJ2-5; no firm D call. CDR3 length: 13 amino acids. Trimming pared 3 bases from V and 5 bases from J, leaving 11 bases between. CDR1 SGDLS and CDR2 YYNGEE come from the germline V gene. CDR3 region: CASSAGNLETQYF. The DNA of the CDR3 is TGTGCCAGCAGCGCCGGCAATTTGGAGACCCAGTACTTC.

This clone was picked up one time. The rearrangement links TRBV5-1 to TRBJ2-5, with 9 bases matching TRBD2. Per the germline V gene, CDR1 is SGHRS and CDR2 is YFSETQ. The ends lost 0 bases at V and 5 bases at J; junction bases unmatched: 8. The CDR3 length is 16 residues. The CDR3, as DNA: TGCGCCAGCAGCTTGGGTTTCCTAGCGGGGCTGGAGACCCAGTACTTC. Translated: CASSLGFLAGLETQYF.

The gene calls are TRBV6-4 and TRBJ2-1; no definite D call. With 4 bases removed from V and 5 bases from J, the gap between germline ends came to 9 bases. CDR1 is MRHNA, CDR2 SNTAGT, per germline. The CDR3 is made up of 13 amino acids. CDR3 protein: CASSVDGHNEQFF. The CDR3 DNA sequence: TGTGCCAGCAGTGTTGACGGACACAATGAGCAGTTCTTC.

The CDR3 coding sequence is TGTGCCAGCAGTGGCGCTGGGGGCCCCACAGATACGCAGTATTTT. It is translated as CASSGAGGPTDTQYF. The rearrangement uses TRBV2 and TRBJ2-3; TRBD1 might be the D (6 bases). Germline lookup yields CDR1 SNHLY and CDR2 FYNNEI. The CDR3 runs to 15 residues. V was shortened by 4 bases and J by 2 bases, with 13 bases between the two germline ends.

This clone occurred a few times. This chain links TRBV7-9 with TRBJ2-7, with D unresolved. Looked up from germline, CDR1 is SEHNR and CDR2 is FQNEAQ (reference sequence). Between the trimmed V and J ends, which lost 2 bases and 5 bases, there was a span of 7 bases. The CDR3 consists of 12 residues. The DNA for the CDR3 is TGTGCCAGCAGCTTATCCCCCCACGAGCAGTACTTC. Translated, it gives CASSLSPHEQYF.

This clone was recorded only once. The chain couples TRBV7-9 to TRBJ2-7; D perhaps matches TRBD1 (5 bases). Between the trimmed V and J ends, which lost 5 bases and 3 bases, there was a span of 17 bases. CDR3 length equals 15 residues. Germline values: CDR1 SEHNR, CDR2 FQNEAQ (reference sequence). The CDR3 DNA sequence: TGTGCCAGCAGCCCTCCTAAGGGGCCAGGCTACGAGCAGTACTTC. This gives the protein CASSPPKGPGYEQYF.

This chain connects TRBV11-2 to TRBJ1-2, with 10 bases aligning to TRBD1. J was trimmed by 3 bases and V by 2 bases; bases with no gene match: 6. Germline CDR1 is SGHAT and CDR2 is FQNNGV. This CDR3 spans 16 amino acids. CDR3 residues: CASSLYATGGDYGYTF. For the CDR3, the DNA is TGTGCCAGCAGCTTATATGCGACAGGGGGCGACTATGGCTACACCTTC.

V gene TRBV19 combines with J gene TRBJ2-7; weak D call: TRBD1 (5 bases). This CDR3 is built from 14 residues. Germline V lookup: CDR1 LNHDA, CDR2 SQIVND (reference sequence). V gave up 2 bases and J gave up 6 bases, with 14 bases separating them. The CDR3 DNA follows: TGTGCCAGTAGTATATATCCCGACAGCATCGAGCAGTACTTC. Translating gives CASSIYPDSIEQYF.

This chain connects TRBV2 to TRBJ1-5, with TRBD1 as a possible D gene (5 bases). V lost 5 bases, J lost 0 bases, and 14 bases lay in between. CDR1 SNHLY and CDR2 FYNNEI come from the germline V gene. This CDR3 comprises 16 residues. CDR3 residues: CASSTGRQTSNQPQHF. CDR3 nucleotides: TGTGCCAGCAGTACGGGACGGCAGACTAGCAATCAGCCCCAGCATTTT.

This clone has just one count. The rearrangement links TRBV9 to TRBJ1-1, with TRBD1 identical over 7 bases. This CDR3 has 17 amino acids. The trim removed 3 bases at V and 1 base at J, leaving 12 bases unmatched. Per the germline V gene, CDR1 is SGDLS and CDR2 is YYNGEE. This CDR3 is CASSARRQGPTNTEAFF. CDR3 nucleotides: TGTGCCAGCAGCGCCCGCAGACAGGGCCCTACGAACACTGAAGCTTTCTTT.

As to this clone: The same CDR3 also results from other DNA sequences found in this sample. V is TRBV11-2 and J is TRBJ2-7; TRBD1 aligns across 8 bases. The ends lost 4 bases at V and 0 bases at J; junction bases unmatched: 5. The CDR3 is made up of 15 amino acids. The germline V gene encodes CDR1 SGHAT and CDR2 FQNNGV. This chain's CDR3 is CASSSWTGSSYEQYF. The CDR3, as DNA: TGTGCCAGCAGCTCTTGGACAGGGAGCTCCTACGAGCAGTACTTC.

The CDR3 coding sequence is TGTGCCAGCAGCCATGTTTACGGAGATTCACCCCTCCACTTT. Its protein product is CASSHVYGDSPLHF. The chain is built from TRBV7-2 and TRBJ1-6, with D hard to call. Germline CDR1 SGHTA, CDR2 FQGNSA. CDR3 length equals 14 residues. With 5 bases removed from V and 8 bases from J, the gap between germline ends came to 13 bases. Full variable domain (rest looked up from reference TRBV7-2 and TRBJ1-6): GAGVSQSPSNKVTEKGKDVELRCDPISGHTALYWYRQSLGQGLEFLIYFQGNSAPDKSGLPSDRFSAERTGGSVSTLTIQRTQQEDSAVYLCASSHVYGDSPLHFGNGTRLTVT.